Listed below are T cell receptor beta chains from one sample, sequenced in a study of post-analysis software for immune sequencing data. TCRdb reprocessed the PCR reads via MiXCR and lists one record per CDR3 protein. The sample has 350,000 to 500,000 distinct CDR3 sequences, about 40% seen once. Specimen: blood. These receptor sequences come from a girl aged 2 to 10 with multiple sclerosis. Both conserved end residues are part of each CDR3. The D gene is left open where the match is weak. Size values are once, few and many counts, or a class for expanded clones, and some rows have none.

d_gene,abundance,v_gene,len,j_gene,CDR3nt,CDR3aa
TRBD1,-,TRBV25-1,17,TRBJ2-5,TGTGCCAGCAGACCGCTTGGGACAGGGCTGTACCAAGAGACCCAGTACTTC,CASRPLGTGLYQETQYF
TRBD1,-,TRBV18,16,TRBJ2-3,TGTGCCAGCCCGGGACAGGGGGCGCTTAGCACAGATACGCAGTATTTT,CASPGQGALSTDTQYF
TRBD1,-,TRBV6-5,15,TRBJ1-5,TGTGCCAGCAGGATTAGACAGGGCGGCAATCAGCCCCAGCATTTT,CASRIRQGGNQPQHF
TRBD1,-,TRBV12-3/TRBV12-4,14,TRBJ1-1,TGTGCCAGCAGTAACCGGGACAGGGGCACTGAAGCTTTCTTT,CASSNRDRGTEAFF
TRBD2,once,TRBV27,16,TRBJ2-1,TGTGCCAGCAGTTCCCGACCGAGCGGGAGGGCAAATGAGCAGTTCTTC,CASSSRPSGRANEQFF
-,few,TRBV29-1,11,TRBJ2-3,TGCAGCGTTGCAGTAACAGATGCGCAGTATTTT,CSVAVTDAQYF
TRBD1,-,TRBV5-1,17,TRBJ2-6,TGCGCCAGCAGCCAGGGACAGGGCAGCTCTGGGGCCAACGTCCTGACTTTC,CASSQGQGSSGANVLTF
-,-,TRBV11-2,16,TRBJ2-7,TGTGCCAGCAGCTCGAGCCTCGGGATCCTAAACTACGAGCAGTACTTC,CASSSSLGILNYEQYF
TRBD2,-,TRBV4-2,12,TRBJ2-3,TGTGCCAGCAGCCAAGGAGCGGGGGCGCAGTATTTT,CASSQGAGAQYF
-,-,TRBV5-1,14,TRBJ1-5,TGCGCCAGCAGCTTGAGTCAGGGAGATCAGCCCCAGCATTTT,CASSLSQGDQPQHF
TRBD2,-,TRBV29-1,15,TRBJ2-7,TGCAGCGTCGGCAAAAAGTTGTCCGCGGGGGGCGAGCAGTACTTC,CSVGKKLSAGGEQYF
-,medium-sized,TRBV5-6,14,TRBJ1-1,TGTGCCAGCAGCCCCACGGGAGGGGCGACTGAAGCTTTCTTT,CASSPTGGATEAFF
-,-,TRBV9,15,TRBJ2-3,TGTGCCAGCAGCGCGCCCAGGGGCCGGACAGATACGCAGTATTTT,CASSAPRGRTDTQYF
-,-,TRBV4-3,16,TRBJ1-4,TGCGCCAGCAGTCCCGGGACGCAGACATCCCAGGAAAAACTGTTTTTT,CASSPGTQTSQEKLFF
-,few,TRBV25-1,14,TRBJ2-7,TGTGCCAGCAGTGAGTCGGCTTCGGGTTACGAGCAGTACTTC,CASSESASGYEQYF
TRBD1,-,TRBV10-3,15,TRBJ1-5,TGTGCCATCAGTGAAAGGGACAGGGGTCAGCAGCCCCAGCATTTT,CAISERDRGQQPQHF
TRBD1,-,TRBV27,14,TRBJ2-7,TGTGCCAGCAGTCTTCGACAGGGGGTCTACGAGCAGTACTTC,CASSLRQGVYEQYF
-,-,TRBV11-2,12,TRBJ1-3,TGTGCCAGCAACCGAGCTGGAAACACCATATATTTT,CASNRAGNTIYF
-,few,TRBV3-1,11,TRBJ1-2,TGTGCCAGCAGCCACAGTTATGGCTACACCTTC,CASSHSYGYTF
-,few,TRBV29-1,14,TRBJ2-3,TGCAGCGTTGGGCCGCGACATTACACAGATACGCAGTATTTT,CSVGPRHYTDTQYF
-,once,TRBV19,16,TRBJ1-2,TGTGCCAGTAGTTCCCGGGACAACCCTGCTAACTATGGCTACACCTTC,CASSSRDNPANYGYTF
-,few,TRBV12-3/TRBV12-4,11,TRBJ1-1,TGTGCCAGCAGTTTGGTCGAGAAGGCTTTCTTT,CASSLVEKAFF
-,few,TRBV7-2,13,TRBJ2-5,TGTGCCAGCAGTTCCGGCAGGGGATTGGAGCAGTACTTC,CASSSGRGLEQYF
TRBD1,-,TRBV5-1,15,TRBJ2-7,TGCGCCAGCAGCTCTACAGGGGGCTTTGGAGACGAGCAGTACTTC,CASSSTGGFGDEQYF
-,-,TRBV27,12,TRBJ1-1,TGTGCCAGGCCAGGGGAGAACACTGAAGCTTTCTTT,CARPGENTEAFF
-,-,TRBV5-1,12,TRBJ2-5,TGCGCCAGCAGCTGGGTCGTGGAGACCCAGTACTTC,CASSWVVETQYF
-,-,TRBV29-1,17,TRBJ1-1,TGCAGCGTTTACCCCCTAGGACAGCAATTAATGAACACTGAAGCTTTCTTT,CSVYPLGQQLMNTEAFF
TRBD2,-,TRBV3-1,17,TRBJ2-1,TGTGCCAGCAGCCAATCACTAGCGGGAGGGACCTACAATGAACAGTTCTTC,CASSQSLAGGTYNEQFF
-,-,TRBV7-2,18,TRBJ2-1,TGTGCCAGCAGCTCAGACGGGGGATGGGTTAGACTCTCCAATGAGCAGTTCTTC,CASSSDGGWVRLSNEQFF
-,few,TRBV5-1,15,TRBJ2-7,TGCGCCAGCAGCTTGGAACCTCACGTGAACTACGAGCAGTACTTC,CASSLEPHVNYEQYF